Below, 32 T cell receptor beta chains from the same sample are listed, as sequenced in a study of regulatory T cells in long-lasting Graves disease. Through Arm-PCR of CDR3 regions and iRepertoire HTBI primers, TCR beta libraries were built. A single record per CDR3 protein comes from TCRdb applying MiXCR to the multiplex PCR reads. The repertoire holds around 250,000 distinct CDR3 sequences, with 18% as singletons. Time point defined: newly diagnosed GD, antithyroid drugs for less than 3 months. PBMC-extracted RNA yielded the TCR library. The same sample was also used in a study of T cells in Graves' hyperthyroidism and ophthalmopathy.

The input for sequencing was peripheral blood mononuclear cells (PBMCs), taken at new diagnosis, from a patient treated with antithyroid drugs. These receptors all stem from a woman aged 25-40 years with Graves disease.

This clonotype was recorded a few times. This sequence joins TRBV7-2 and TRBJ2-7; D remains ambiguous. The V gene's germline CDR1 is SGHTA and CDR2 FQGNSA. The CDR3 runs to 12 residues. Trimming removed 7 bases at V and 1 base at J, with 8 bases between. The CDR3 protein is CASKGRSYEQYF. In DNA form, the CDR3 reads TGTGCCAGCAAAGGAAGGTCCTACGAGCAGTACTTC.

As concerns this clonotype: A much larger clone differs from this one at a single base, so this may be a read error. The V and J genes are TRBV5-6 and TRBJ1-1; 9 bases map to TRBD1. V lost 4 bases to trimming and J lost 10 bases; unmatched junction nucleotides: 8. The CDR3 extends over 13 amino acids. The germline V gene has CDR1 SGHDT and CDR2 YYEEEE. CDR3 nucleotide sequence: TGTGCCAGCAGCCTCTGGACAGGGGAGAGAGCTTTCTTT. Amino acids: CASSLWTGERAFF.

Remarks on this clonotype: A far larger clone is one nucleotide away, so this likely arose from a read error. The chain recombines TRBV11-2 with TRBJ2-7; D may be TRBD1 (5 bases). In germline, CDR1 is SGHAT, CDR2 FQNNGV. This CDR3 comprises 16 residues. Deletions cut 5 bases from V and 3 bases from J, with 20 bases between. The CDR3 region has the DNA TGTGCCAGCAGCACCGCGGAGACAGCACGATTCTACGAGCAGTACTTC. Amino acids: CASSTAETARFYEQYF.

This clonotype was detected a few times. The gene calls are TRBV10-3 and TRBJ1-3; D might be TRBD1 (6 bases). This CDR3 has 14 amino acids. V was clipped by 6 bases and J by 1 base, with 10 bases between them. Germline CDR1 ENHRY, CDR2 SYGVKD. The CDR3 DNA is TGTGCCATCAGCGGACAGTCTTCTGGAAACACCATATATTTT. Its protein is CAISGQSSGNTIYF.

This clonotype was counted at least ten times. The chain combines TRBV10-3 with TRBJ1-2, with D perhaps TRBD1 (6 bases). Germline V gene data show CDR1 as ENHRY and CDR2 as SYGVKD. V was trimmed by 0 bases and J by 4 bases, leaving 12 bases between them. The length of the CDR3 is 15 residues. The CDR3: CAISESGGGSYGYTF. CDR3 nucleotide sequence: TGTGCCATCAGTGAGTCGGGAGGGGGAAGCTATGGCTACACCTTC.

This clonotype was found many times. The genes are TRBV3-1 and TRBJ2-1; TRBD2 might be the D (5 bases). Germline lookup yields CDR1 LGHDT and CDR2 YNNKEL (reference sequence). V dropped 2 bases and J dropped 9 bases, with 20 bases sitting between them. The CDR3 has 16 amino acids. CDR3 nucleotide sequence: TGTGCCAGCAGCCAACGAACGGTAGAGGGTTGGGGTGAGCAGTTCTTC. Protein product: CASSQRTVEGWGEQFF.

This clonotype has ten or more counts. The genes are TRBV6-1 and TRBJ1-6; D unclear. Trimming left V 0 bases short and J 7 bases short, with 4 bases between. CDR3 length: 13 residues. Germline assignment: CDR1 MNHNS and CDR2 SASEGT. The CDR3, as DNA: TGTGCCAGCAGTGAAGCTGAGAATTCACCCCTCCACTTT. Protein sequence: CASSEAENSPLHF.

This clonotype was seen many times. This chain links TRBV11-2 with TRBJ2-1, with a possible D match to TRBD1 (5 bases). Trimming shortened V by 1 base and J by 10 bases, and 11 bases separated the two germline ends. In germline, CDR1 is SGHAT, CDR2 FQNNGV. The CDR3 spans 13 residues. The CDR3 bases are TGTGCCAGCAGCTTAGTACTCACAGGCGAGCAGTTCTTC. It yields the protein CASSLVLTGEQFF.

Many counts were recorded for this clonotype. The V and J genes are TRBV2 and TRBJ1-2; 7 nucleotides line up with TRBD1. V dropped 6 bases and J dropped 4; count of bases not matched to a gene: 5. Germline V gene sequence: CDR1 SNHLY, CDR2 FYNNEI. This CDR3 comprises 13 residues. For the CDR3, the DNA is TGTGCCAGCAGGGACAGGAGTTTCTATGGCTACACCTTC. This encodes CASRDRSFYGYTF.

About this clonotype: This likely stems from a read error, as it lies one base from a far larger clone. This chain joins TRBV3-1 and TRBJ2-4; D perhaps matches TRBD1 (5 bases). The DNA end is more similar to TRBJ1-2, so the J call may be wrong. The CDR3 spans 14 residues. The germline gives CDR1 LGHDT, CDR2 YNNKEL (reference sequence). The CDR3 spells CASSQVRGPSGYTF. In DNA, the CDR3 is TGTGCCAGCAGCCAAGTTAGGGGCCCGTCGGGCTACACCTTC.

Of note for this clonotype: A far bigger clonotype differs at one base, so this is likely a read error. The CDR3 region is CASSDTGPPLFKGRTEAFF. For the CDR3, the DNA is TGTGCCAGCAGTGACACTGGGCCGCCCCTCTTCAAGGGACGCACTGAAGCTTTCTTT. V is TRBV6-1 and J is TRBJ1-1, with a weak D call TRBD1 (5 bases). V was trimmed by 3 bases and J by 4 bases, leaving 27 bases between them. The CDR3 is made up of 19 amino acids. Germline lookup yields CDR1 MNHNS and CDR2 SASEGT.

A remark on this clonotype: This CDR3 is missing its conserved last phenylalanine or tryptophan, likely due to a read error. This chain connects TRBV7-2 to TRBJ1-1; 8 bases map to TRBD1. Germline trimming cut 3 bases from V and 1 base from J; bases unmatched to any gene: 4. Looked up from germline, CDR1 is SGHTA and CDR2 is FQGNSA. This CDR3 is built from 15 residues. CDR3 coding DNA: TGTGCCAGCAGCTTGCAGGGGGCTACGAACACTGAAGCTTTCCTT. Its translation: CASSLQGATNTEAFL.

This clonotype appeared many times. The chain carries TRBV20-1 and TRBJ2-3; TRBD2 matches at 7 bases. The CDR3 runs 14 residues. Trimming took 2 bases from V and 1 from J; bases not matched to a gene: 3. CDR1 DFQATT and CDR2 SNEGSKA come from the germline V gene (reference sequence). CDR3 nucleotide sequence: TGCAGTGCTAGACGGGGGGTGGGCACAGATACGCAGTATTTT. Protein sequence: CSARRGVGTDTQYF.

This clonotype occurred many times. This chain joins TRBV18 and TRBJ1-5, with unresolved D. Germline CDR1 and CDR2: KGHSH and LQKENI. V was shortened by 3 bases and J by 2 bases, with 17 bases between the two germline ends. The CDR3 has 17 residues. The CDR3, as DNA: TGTGCCAGCTCACCCGGCACGGGCGGCTTGCGCAATCAGCCCCAGCATTTT. Amino acid sequence: CASSPGTGGLRNQPQHF.

This clonotype was detected ten times or more. The chain carries TRBV20-1 and TRBJ2-5; D not certain. Deletions cut 5 bases from V and 5 bases from J, with 9 bases between. The CDR3 runs 11 residues. From germline, CDR1 is DFQATT and CDR2 SNEGSKA (reference sequence). CDR3 in amino acids: CSASVRETQYF. The DNA of the CDR3 is TGCAGTGCTTCAGTTCGGGAGACCCAGTACTTC.

Points on this clonotype: A much larger clone lies one base from this, so it may be a read error. The chain couples TRBV6-2 or TRBV6-3 to TRBJ1-2; 8 bases agree with TRBD1. CDR1 and CDR2 (germline): MNHEY, SVGEGT. J was trimmed by 4 bases and V by 8 bases; bases with no gene match: 6. The CDR3 runs 13 residues. Here the CDR3 reads CASEQTGAYGYTF. The CDR3 DNA reads as TGTGCCAGCGAACAGACAGGGGCCTATGGCTACACCTTC.

This clonotype was recorded at least ten times. The chain's CDR3 is CASSLEGGQLRPLPNTEAFF. In DNA, the CDR3 is TGTGCCAGCAGCTTAGAAGGGGGACAGCTTCGACCCCTACCGAACACTGAAGCTTTCTTT. The chain couples TRBV7-9 to TRBJ1-1, with 7 bases aligning to TRBD1. The CDR3 is 20 residues long. Germline CDR1 SEHNR, CDR2 FQNEAQ (reference sequence). The V segment lost 1 base and the J segment 1 base; nucleotides outside the gene matches: 18.

This clonotype showed up just a few times. This chain connects TRBV6-1 to TRBJ1-5, with D maybe TRBD1 (5 bases). This CDR3 comprises 11 residues. Germline CDR1 reads MNHNS; CDR2 reads SASEGT. V gave up 10 bases and J gave up 7 bases, with 11 bases separating them. Here the CDR3 DNA reads TGTGCCATTGGGGCCGAGCAGCCCCAGCATTTT. It is translated as CAIGAEQPQHF.

The gene calls are TRBV20-1 and TRBJ1-3; D unresolved. The CDR3 has 12 residues. Trimming left V 5 bases short and J 0 bases short, with 5 bases between. Per the germline V gene, CDR1 is DFQATT and CDR2 is SNEGSKA (reference sequence). The DNA of the CDR3 is TGCAGTGCTTCGTACTCTGGAAACACCATATATTTT. It specifies CSASYSGNTIYF.

J is TRBJ1-1 and V is TRBV20-1; 7 bases are shared with TRBD1. Losses at the gene ends were 5 bases for V and 0 bases for J; bases not matched to a gene: 15. The CDR3 totals 17 residues. CDR1 and CDR2 (germline): DFQATT, SNEGSKA (reference sequence). For the CDR3, the DNA is TGCAGTGCTGGGGGAGGGGGGACAGATCCCATGAACACTGAAGCTTTCTTT. It specifies CSAGGGGTDPMNTEAFF.

This clonotype was detected many times. In nucleotides, the CDR3 is TGTGCCAGCAGCAAAATGACGGATTTCACTGAAGCTTTCTTT. Translated, it gives CASSKMTDFTEAFF. The rearrangement links TRBV3-1 to TRBJ1-1; D is uncertain. CDR3 length: 14 amino acids. Trimming took 5 bases from V and 4 from J, leaving 14 bases between them. CDR1 and CDR2 from the germline V gene are LGHDT and YNNKEL (reference sequence).

A single count supports this clonotype. This probably arose from a read error, given a far larger clone one base away. The CDR3 does not close with the conserved phenylalanine or tryptophan, likely indicating a read error. The chain combines TRBV7-2 with TRBJ2-3; D might be TRBD2 (6 bases). CDR1 and CDR2 from the germline V gene are SGHTA and FQGNSA. The CDR3 is 13 amino acids. V was clipped by 5 bases and J by 4 bases, with 10 bases between them. The CDR3 nucleotides read TGTGCCAGCAGCCCGGGGAGGTCAGATACGCAGTATCTT. This sequence encodes CASSPGRSDTQYL.

The chain joins TRBV10-1 to TRBJ2-3; weak D call: TRBD1 (6 bases). This CDR3 is 16 amino acids long. V was clipped by 1 base and J by 0 bases, with 11 bases between them. Germline V gene data show CDR1 as WNHNN and CDR2 as SYGVQD (reference sequence). This CDR3 is CASSEYGGRSTDTQYF. The CDR3 coding sequence is TGCGCCAGCAGTGAGTATGGGGGCAGGAGCACAGATACGCAGTATTTT.

This clonotype was observed many times. CDR3 amino acids: CSVERGTDTEAFF. CDR3 nucleotide sequence: TGCAGCGTTGAACGGGGGACGGACACTGAAGCTTTCTTT. The chain couples TRBV29-1 to TRBJ1-1; D is possibly TRBD1 (5 bases). This CDR3 is 13 amino acids long. CDR1 and CDR2 from the germline V gene are SQVTM and ANQGSEA. The ends were cut back, 2 bases at V and 3 bases at J, with 10 bases in the middle. Full variable domain (missing parts from reference TRBV29-1 and TRBJ1-1): SAVISQKPSRDICQRGTSLTIQCQVDSQVTMMFWYRQQPGQSLTLIATANQGSEATYESGFVIDKFPISRPNLTFSTLTVSNMSPEDSSIYLCSVERGTDTEAFFGQGTRLTVV.

The chain links TRBV6-5 to TRBJ1-3; D gene uncertain. Germline V CDR1 and CDR2: MNHEY, SVGAGI. CDR3 length equals 20 residues. V was cut by 3 bases and J by 0 bases, with 24 bases left in between. The CDR3 sequence is CASSYPSKAGSGRSGNTIYF. The CDR3 coding sequence is TGTGCCAGCAGTTATCCTTCAAAAGCCGGGTCTGGCCGCTCTGGAAACACCATATATTTT.

This clonotype showed up many times. The V call is TRBV2, the J call TRBJ1-5; 8 positions agree with TRBD1. CDR1 and CDR2 (germline): SNHLY, FYNNEI. With V trimmed by 5 bases and J by 6 bases, 9 bases remained unmatched. The CDR3 extends over 15 amino acids. CDR3 amino acids: CASSPFGQGGQPQHF. The CDR3 coding sequence is TGTGCCAGCAGTCCATTCGGACAGGGCGGTCAGCCCCAGCATTTT.

This clonotype was picked up many times. The chain links TRBV27 to TRBJ1-5; D is undetermined. Per germline, CDR1 MNHEY and CDR2 SMNVEV (reference sequence). V shed 0 bases and J shed 5 bases, with 5 bases lying between them. This CDR3 is built from 13 residues. The CDR3 DNA reads as TGTGCCAGCAGTTTATCTTGGGATCAGCCCCAGCATTTT. As protein: CASSLSWDQPQHF.

This clonotype was seen ten or more times. The rearrangement links TRBV6-2 or TRBV6-3 to TRBJ2-3; no reliable D call. The CDR3 sequence is 15 residues long. Trimming took off 5 bases at V and 0 bases at J, with 12 bases between the two ends. Germline V gene data show CDR1 as MNHEY and CDR2 as SVGEGT. As DNA, the CDR3 is TGTGCCAGCAGTGAACCGAGACCGAGCACAGATACGCAGTATTTT. As protein: CASSEPRPSTDTQYF.

This clonotype came up many times. J is TRBJ1-1 and V is TRBV12-3 or TRBV12-4; the match to TRBD1 covers 9 bases. Trimming removed 5 bases from V and 3 bases from J; junction bases left unmatched: 7. The CDR3 is 15 amino acids. The CDR3 DNA reads as TGTGCCAGCAGTGCGACAGGGGGTCGTTACACTGAAGCTTTCTTT. As protein: CASSATGGRYTEAFF.

This clonotype occurred many times. This chain uses TRBV7-9 with TRBJ1-6, with D uncertain. The germline V and J ends were trimmed by 2 bases and 8 bases, with 4 bases remaining between them. In germline, CDR1 is SEHNR, CDR2 FQNEAQ (reference sequence). CDR3 size: 12 residues. The CDR3 DNA sequence: TGTGCCAGCAGCTTACACGATTCACCCCTCCACTTT. This sequence encodes CASSLHDSPLHF.

In its sample, this clonotype was seen many times. The rearrangement joins TRBV15 to TRBJ1-6; D is undetermined. Germline CDR1 and CDR2: LNHNV and YYDKDF (reference sequence). Trimming shortened V by 0 bases and J by 0 bases, and 9 bases separated the two germline ends. The CDR3 extends over 17 amino acids. The CDR3, as DNA: TGTGCCACCAGCAGAGATCGGGGAAGCTCCTATAATTCACCCCTCCACTTT. It encodes CATSRDRGSSYNSPLHF. Looking up the rest from reference TRBV15 and TRBJ1-6 gives the full variable domain: DAMVIQNPRYQVTQFGKPVTLSCSQTLNHNVMYWYQQKSSQAPKLLFHYYDKDFNNEADTPDNFQSRRPNTSFCFLDIRSPGLGDTAMYLCATSRDRGSSYNSPLHFGNGTRLTVT.

This clonotype showed up many times. This chain connects TRBV2 to TRBJ1-5; D gene unclear. The germline gives CDR1 SNHLY, CDR2 FYNNEI. This CDR3 is built from 13 residues. The V and J ends lost 6 bases and 4 bases respectively, with 10 bases between them. In nucleotides, the CDR3 is TGTGCCAGCAGGAAAGAGGAGAATCAGCCCCAGCATTTT. Translating gives CASRKEENQPQHF.